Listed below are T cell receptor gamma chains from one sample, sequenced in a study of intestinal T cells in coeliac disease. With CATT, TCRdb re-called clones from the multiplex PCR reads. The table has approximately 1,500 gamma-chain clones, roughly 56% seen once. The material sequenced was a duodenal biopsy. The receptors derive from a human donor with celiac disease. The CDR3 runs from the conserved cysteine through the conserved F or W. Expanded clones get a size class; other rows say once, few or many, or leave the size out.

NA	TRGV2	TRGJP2	CATWDGRGSDWIKTF	TGTGCCACCTGGGACGGGCGAGGTAGTGATTGGATCAAGACGTTT
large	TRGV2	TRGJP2	CATWDSGGDWIKTF	TGTGCCACCTGGGACTCCGGGGGGGATTGGATCAAGACGTTT
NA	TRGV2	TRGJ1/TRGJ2	CATWDGPYYKKLF	TGTGCCACCTGGGACGGGCCATATTATAAGAAACTCTTT
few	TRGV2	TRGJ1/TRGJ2	CATWDGYKKLF	TGTGCCACCTGGGACGGTTATAAGAAACTCTTT
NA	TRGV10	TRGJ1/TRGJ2	CAAWERARKLF	TGTGCTGCGTGGGAAAGGGCTCGGAAACTCTTT
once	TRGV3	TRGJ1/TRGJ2	CATRDKFVDYKKLF	TGTGCCACCCGGGACAAGTTCGTCGATTATAAGAAACTCTTT
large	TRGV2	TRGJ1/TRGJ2	CATWDGIKKLF	TGTGCCACCTGGGACGGAATTAAGAAACTCTTT
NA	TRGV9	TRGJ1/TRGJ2	CALWEVQGLVSSKVARVYYKKLF	TGTGCCTTGTGGGAGGTGCAAGGGCTGGTTTCCAGCAAGGTAGCAAGGGTTTATTATAAGAAACTCTTT
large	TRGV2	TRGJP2	CATWDGPTRVSDWIKTF	TGTGCCACCTGGGACGGGCCAACAAGGGTTAGTGATTGGATCAAGACGTTT
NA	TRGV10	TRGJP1	CAAWIGRFKIF	TGTGCTGCGTGGATAGGCCGGTTCAAGATATTT
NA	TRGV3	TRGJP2	CATWDRLGKSDWIKTF	TGTGCCACCTGGGACAGGCTGGGCAAGAGTGATTGGATCAAGACGTTT
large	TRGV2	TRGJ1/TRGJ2	CATWDVTYKKLF	TGTGCCACCTGGGACGTAACTTATAAGAAACTCTTT
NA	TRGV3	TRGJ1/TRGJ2	CATVGIYKKLF	TGTGCCACCGTGGGAATCTATAAGAAACTCTTT
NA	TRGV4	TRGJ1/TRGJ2	CAIDGCNYYKKLF	TGTGCCATCGATGGATGTAATTATTATAAGAAACTCTTT
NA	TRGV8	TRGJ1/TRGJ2	CATWDPAYYKKLF	TGTGCCACCTGGGATCCCGCTTATTATAAGAAACTCTTT